This TCR beta chain was sequenced during a study of blood T cell repertoires in COVID-19. On the study more broadly: Donors in the United States, Italy and Spain gave samples during acute or convalescent COVID-19. T cells, B-cell-depleted T cells, or PBMCs supplied cDNA or gDNA.

Study processing details: Amplification from reference gene primers served as the basis for estimated nucleated cell counts. Libraries were prepared by immunoSEQ multiplex PCR; TCRdb keeps only in-frame clonotypes and omits some of them. V and J calls and clone size are those listed in that table; D and trimming were worked out from the DNA. The data show 240,000 or so clones, 81% seen once. V lost 8 bases and J lost 1, with 10 bases in between. Germline CDR1 is MDHEN and CDR2 is SYDVKM. This CDR3 contains 13 residues. The receptor was isolated from an elderly woman with COVID-19, enrolled during active disease. This sequence joins TRBV28 and TRBJ2-3, with a weak D call TRBD2 (6 bases). The sequenced sample consisted of peripheral blood. CDR3: CASLGGGTDTQYF. The CDR3 bases are TGTGCCAGCCTGGGCGGGGGCACAGATACGCAGTATTTT.